The sequence of this T cell receptor (beta chain) was determined in a study of CD8 T cells in Susac syndrome. Findings and limits, study-wide: That the number of individuals in its TCR sequencing and HLA analysis was relatively small was acknowledged by the study.

Germline V gives CDR1 LNHDA, CDR2 SQIVND (reference sequence). The J segment lost 10 bases and the V segment lost 3 bases, leaving 5 bases of the junction unmatched. The CDR3 loop spans 14 amino acids. Reverse transcription of roughly 0.45 to 1 ug RNA was performed with random hexamers. Coverage of TCR beta CDR3 amplification by immunoSEQ multiplex PCR extended to 54 Vbeta and 13 Jbeta. A single record per CDR3 protein comes from TCRdb applying MiXCR to the immunoSEQ multiplex PCR reads. Of around 150,000 distinct CDR3 sequences in the sample, around 95% are singletons; the top ten hold over 0.12%. Sequencing of TCR beta was carried out in blood CD8+ and CD4+ T cells. Matching for age and sex applied to the controls, who were healthy donors. This clonotype was picked up one time. Its antigen is as yet unknown.

The chain has TRBV19 and TRBJ1-6, with TRBD1 matching 8 bases. The receptor was derived from a human donor in good health. The sample comprised CD4+ T cells from PBMCs. In DNA, the CDR3 is TGTGCCAGTAGTATTTTGGACAGGGCCTCACCCCTCCACTTT. As protein: CASSILDRASPLHF.